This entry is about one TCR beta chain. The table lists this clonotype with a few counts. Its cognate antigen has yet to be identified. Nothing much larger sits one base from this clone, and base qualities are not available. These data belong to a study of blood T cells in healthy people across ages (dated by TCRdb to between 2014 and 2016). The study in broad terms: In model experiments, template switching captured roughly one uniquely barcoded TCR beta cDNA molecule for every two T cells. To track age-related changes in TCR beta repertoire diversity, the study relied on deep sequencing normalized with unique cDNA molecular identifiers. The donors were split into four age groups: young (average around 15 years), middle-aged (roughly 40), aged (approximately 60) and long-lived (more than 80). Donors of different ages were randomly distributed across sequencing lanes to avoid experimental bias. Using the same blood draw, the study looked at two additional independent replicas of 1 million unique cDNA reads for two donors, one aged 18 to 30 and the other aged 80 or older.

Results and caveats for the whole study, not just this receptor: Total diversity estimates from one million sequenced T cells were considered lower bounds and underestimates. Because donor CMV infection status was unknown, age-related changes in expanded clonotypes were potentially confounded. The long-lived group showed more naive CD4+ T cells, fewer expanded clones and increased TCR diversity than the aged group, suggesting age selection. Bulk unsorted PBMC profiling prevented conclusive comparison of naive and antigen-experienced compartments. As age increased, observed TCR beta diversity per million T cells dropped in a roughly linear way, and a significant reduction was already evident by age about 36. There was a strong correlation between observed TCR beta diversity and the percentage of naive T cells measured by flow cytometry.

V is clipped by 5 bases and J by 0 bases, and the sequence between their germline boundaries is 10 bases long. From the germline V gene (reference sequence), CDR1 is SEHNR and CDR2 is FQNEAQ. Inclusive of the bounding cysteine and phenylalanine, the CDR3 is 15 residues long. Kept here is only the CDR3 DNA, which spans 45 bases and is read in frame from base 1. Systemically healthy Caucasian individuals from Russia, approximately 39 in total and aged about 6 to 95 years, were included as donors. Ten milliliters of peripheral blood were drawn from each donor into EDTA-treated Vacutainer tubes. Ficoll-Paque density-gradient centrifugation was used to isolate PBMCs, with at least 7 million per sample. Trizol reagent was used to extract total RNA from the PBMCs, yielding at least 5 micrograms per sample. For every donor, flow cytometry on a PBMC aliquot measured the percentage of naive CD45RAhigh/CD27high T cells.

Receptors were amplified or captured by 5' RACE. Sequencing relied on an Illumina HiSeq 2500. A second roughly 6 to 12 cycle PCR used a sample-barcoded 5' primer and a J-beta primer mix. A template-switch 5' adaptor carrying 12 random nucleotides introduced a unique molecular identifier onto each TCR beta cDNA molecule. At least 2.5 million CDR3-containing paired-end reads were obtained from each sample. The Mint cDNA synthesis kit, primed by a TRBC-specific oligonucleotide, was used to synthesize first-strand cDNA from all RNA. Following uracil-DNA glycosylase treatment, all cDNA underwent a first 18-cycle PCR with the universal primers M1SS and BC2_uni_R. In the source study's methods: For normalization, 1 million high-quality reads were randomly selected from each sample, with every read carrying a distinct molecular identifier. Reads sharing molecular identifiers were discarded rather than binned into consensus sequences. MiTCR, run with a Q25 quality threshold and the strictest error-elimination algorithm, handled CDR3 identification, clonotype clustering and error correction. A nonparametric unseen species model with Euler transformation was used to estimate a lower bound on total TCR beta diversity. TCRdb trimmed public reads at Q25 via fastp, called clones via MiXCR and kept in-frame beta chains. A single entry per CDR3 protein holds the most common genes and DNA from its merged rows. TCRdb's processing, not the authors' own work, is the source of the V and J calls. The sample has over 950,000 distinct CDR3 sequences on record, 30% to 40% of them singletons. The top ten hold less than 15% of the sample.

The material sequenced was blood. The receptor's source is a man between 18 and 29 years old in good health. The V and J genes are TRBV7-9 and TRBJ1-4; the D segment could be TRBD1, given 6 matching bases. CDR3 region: CASSPGQTTNEKLFF. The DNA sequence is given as TGTGCCAGCAGCCCCGGACAGACAACTAATGAAAAACTGTTTTTT. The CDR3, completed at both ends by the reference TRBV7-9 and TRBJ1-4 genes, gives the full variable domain DTGVSQNPRHKITKRGQNVTFRCDPISEHNRLYWYRQTLGQGPEFLTYFQNEAQLEKSRLLSDRFSAERPKGSFSTLEIQRTEQGDSAMYLCASSPGQTTNEKLFFGSGTQLSVL.